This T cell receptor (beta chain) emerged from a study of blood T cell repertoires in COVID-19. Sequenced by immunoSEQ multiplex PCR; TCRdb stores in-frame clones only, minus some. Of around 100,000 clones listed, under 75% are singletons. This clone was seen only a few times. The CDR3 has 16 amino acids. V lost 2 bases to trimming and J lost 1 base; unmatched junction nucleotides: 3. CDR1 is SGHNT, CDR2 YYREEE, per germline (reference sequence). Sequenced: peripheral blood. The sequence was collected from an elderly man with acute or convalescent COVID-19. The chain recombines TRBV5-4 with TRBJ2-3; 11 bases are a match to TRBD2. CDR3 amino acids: CASSFTGLAGTDTQYF. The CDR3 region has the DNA TGTGCCAGCAGCTTCACGGGACTAGCGGGCACAGATACGCAGTATTTT.